This T cell receptor (beta chain) originates from a study of blood T cell repertoires in COVID-19. Looking at the study overall: Spain, Italy and the United States supplied samples that represented acute and convalescent COVID-19. Nucleic acid was either cDNA or gDNA, and it came from T cells, B-cell-depleted T cells, or PBMCs.

CDR3 length equals 17 residues. The V gene end was trimmed by 1 base and the J gene end by 0 bases; junction bases not matched to a gene: 4. Germline V gives CDR1 SGHAT, CDR2 FQNNGV. In this sample, this clone turned up a few times. Source study methods: For nucleated cells, counts were estimated from reference gene primer amplification. Generated by immunoSEQ multiplex PCR, the TCRdb table keeps only in-frame clones and is missing some. That table furnishes V, J and clone size, whereas the DNA furnished D and trimming. The sample has some 120,000 clones; approximately 87% are singletons. The clonotype was recovered from a woman between 50 and 59 years old with acute or convalescent COVID-19. The V call is TRBV11-2, the J call TRBJ2-5; 11 bases match TRBD2. What was sequenced was peripheral blood. CDR3 region: CASSLVGLAVYQETQYF. CDR3 in DNA: TGTGCCAGCAGCTTAGTGGGACTAGCGGTTTACCAAGAGACCCAGTACTTC.